Listed below are T cell receptor beta chains from one sample, sequenced in a study of vaccination and CD4 T cells after COVID-19. These receptors' targets are unknown. MiXCR was run by TCRdb on the PCR reads, yielding one entry per CDR3 protein. The sample lists around 19,000 distinct CDR3 sequences, about half occurring once. What was sequenced was CD4+ T cells from blood, cultured in vitro. All receptors come from a human donor who had recovered from COVID-19. Both conserved end residues are trimmed from each CDR3. Fields, in order: J gene, V gene, clone size, CDR3 protein. Not all rows give a size; the values are once, few, many and, for expanded clones, a class.

>TRBJ2-4|TRBV19|-
ASSIDTGEADIQY
>TRBJ1-3|TRBV11-3|-
ASSGGAGNTIY
>TRBJ1-6|TRBV11-3|few
ASSAQTGERRSPLH
>TRBJ2-2|TRBV7-3|-
ASTRGGTTTGELF
>TRBJ1-4|TRBV6-1|-
ASSPGQGANEKLF
>TRBJ2-7|TRBV19|-
ASSTIRGPYEQY
>TRBJ2-1|TRBV24-1|-
ATRGQGDNEQF
>TRBJ2-1|TRBV6-1|few
ASRELAGAGNEQF
>TRBJ2-1|TRBV11-3|-
ASSLVLLAGRNNEQF
>TRBJ1-2|TRBV7-9|-
ASSRGTGGLGGYT
>TRBJ2-6|TRBV7-8|once
ASRPTGGNSGANVLT
>TRBJ1-4|TRBV28|-
ASRSAGGIEKLF
>TRBJ1-5|TRBV12-3/TRBV12-4|few
ASSLKREVGNQPQH
>TRBJ1-2|TRBV20-1|-
SVYLGTASALVNYGYT
>TRBJ1-2|TRBV30|-
AWSVQGGDGYT
>TRBJ1-1|TRBV7-9|-
ASKSENTEAF
>TRBJ1-2|TRBV29-1|few
SVETGAGYGYT
>TRBJ2-1|TRBV19|-
ASKEPAGGDEQF
>TRBJ1-1|TRBV20-1|few
SGGSDTEAF
>TRBJ1-1|TRBV7-2|-
ASSLLGSMNTEAF
>TRBJ2-7|TRBV27|-
ASSPLQGAYYEQY
>TRBJ1-5|TRBV12-3/TRBV12-4|-
ASSWDSGQGQPQH
>TRBJ2-1|TRBV11-3|-
ASSRTSGTVIYDEQF
>TRBJ1-1|TRBV6-1|few
ASSETGMNTEAF
>TRBJ1-1|TRBV4-1|few
ASSQSGIRGITEAF
>TRBJ2-7|TRBV3-1|-
ASSRTSVSTYEQY
>TRBJ1-2|TRBV6-1|-
ASNGGADYGYT
>TRBJ2-2|TRBV10-3|-
AISVTGIGTGELF
>TRBJ2-5|TRBV2|medium-sized
ASGGPTGPQETQY
>TRBJ1-5|TRBV5-8|-
ASSLWQGENQPQH
>TRBJ2-2|TRBV30|medium-sized
AWSVGQNTGELF
>TRBJ2-7|TRBV4-3|once
ASSQEAGGLSEQY
>TRBJ2-7|TRBV20-1|few
SAPRTSGGSSYEQY
>TRBJ2-5|TRBV6-1|few
ASSEVWMTQETQY
>TRBJ1-6|TRBV12-3/TRBV12-4|-
ASRSGQFSPLH
>TRBJ1-4|TRBV2|-
ASSDRGDFNEKLF
>TRBJ2-1|TRBV12-3/TRBV12-4|-
ASRLTGSYNEQF
>TRBJ2-2|TRBV7-3|-
ASSQSAGGVTGEPF
>TRBJ1-2|TRBV6-1|-
ASSDTGTYYGYT
>TRBJ1-5|TRBV24-1|-
ATSDPASNQPQH
>TRBJ2-5|TRBV27|once
ASSNVGDQETQY
>TRBJ2-7|TRBV4-1|-
ASSLLETSGSYEQY
>TRBJ1-1|TRBV5-4|-
ASRLGGQQNTEAF
>TRBJ2-1|TRBV7-2|once
ASSPLGLAGVVGF
>TRBJ2-1|TRBV5-4|-
ASSSGGRGAYNEQF
>TRBJ2-2|TRBV5-1|-
ASSPVGGEAGELF